The 21 T cell receptor beta chains reported below all come from one sample, sequenced in a study of blood T cells in healthy people across ages. Together with a sample-barcoded 5' primer, a J-beta primer mix was included in a second PCR lasting roughly 6 to 12 cycles. Each CDR3 protein gets one entry after TCRdb re-called the 5' RACE reads with MiXCR. The table records about 1,800,000 distinct CDR3 sequences, roughly 27% of them present only once. Sequenced input: blood. Receptor source: a woman aged 30 to 39 in good health.

Only a few counts were recorded for this clonotype. The rearrangement joins TRBV5-1 to TRBJ2-7; 7 bases match TRBD1. This CDR3 is 14 amino acids long. V shed 4 bases, J shed 3 bases, and the junction held 7 bases outside the gene matches. Germline-derived CDR1 and CDR2 are SGHRS and YFSETQ. The DNA for the CDR3 is TGCGCCAGCAGCATAGACAGGGATATCTACGAGCAGTACTTC. This sequence encodes CASSIDRDIYEQYF.

The chain employs TRBV3-1 and TRBJ2-7; D possibly corresponds to TRBD2 (6 bases). CDR3 length equals 15 residues. Looked up from germline, CDR1 is LGHDT and CDR2 is YNNKEL (reference sequence). V lost 0 bases and J lost 3, with 12 bases in between. The CDR3 here is CASSQEATRGYEQYF. CDR3 coding DNA: TGTGCCAGCAGCCAAGAGGCGACGCGGGGCTACGAGCAGTACTTC.

Note on this clonotype: A read error may produce the germline difference seen at one junction end. The gene calls are TRBV12-3 or TRBV12-4 and TRBJ1-6; weak D call: TRBD1 (6 bases). The CDR3 length is 15 residues. The CDR3 protein is CVSRRSGQQNSPLHF. In nucleotides, the CDR3 is TGTGTCAGCAGGCGAAGCGGACAGCAAAATTCACCCCTCCACTTT.

The V gene is TRBV5-6, the J gene TRBJ2-7; 15 bases are shared with TRBD2. Germline V gene sequence: CDR1 SGHDT, CDR2 YYEEEE. CDR3 size: 18 residues. Losses at the gene ends were 3 bases for V and 6 bases for J; bases not matched to a gene: 13. The CDR3, as DNA: TGTGCCAGCAGCTATGGACTAGCGGGAGGGCCGGGCGGGCCCGAGCAGTACTTC. It yields the protein CASSYGLAGGPGGPEQYF.

This chain links TRBV28 with TRBJ2-7, with a tentative D call TRBD1 (5 bases). CDR3 length: 15 residues. Trimming stripped 5 bases from V and 7 bases from J, with 21 bases between. Germline V gene data show CDR1 as MDHEN and CDR2 as SYDVKM. CDR3 sequence: CASSPRGSPYVEQYF. Here the CDR3 DNA reads TGTGCCAGCAGTCCAAGGGGCTCCCCGTACGTGGAGCAGTACTTC.

This clonotype was detected once. This chain connects TRBV20-1 to TRBJ2-1, with TRBD2 matching over 10 bases. Germline V gene lookup returns CDR1 DFQATT and CDR2 SNEGSKA (reference sequence). V trimming: 0 bases; J trimming: 5 bases; junction bases outside the gene matches: 7. The CDR3 length is 16 residues. The CDR3 region is CSARDPSGGPNNEQFF. The CDR3, as DNA: TGCAGTGCTAGAGACCCTAGCGGGGGCCCTAACAATGAGCAGTTCTTC.

About this clonotype: Just one base apart from a much larger clone, this may be a read error. This chain links TRBV20-1 with TRBJ2-7; tentative D call: TRBD2 (5 bases). CDR1 is DFQATT and CDR2 is SNEGSKA in the germline V gene (reference sequence). CDR3 size: 12 residues. Trimming removed 6 bases at V and 2 bases at J, with 11 bases between. CDR3 in amino acids: CSAPGIAYEQYF. The CDR3 nucleotides read TGCAGTGCCCCCGGGATAGCCTACGAGCAGTACTTC.

The table lists this clonotype with many counts. This sequence joins TRBV5-5 and TRBJ2-7; a possible D gene is TRBD2 (5 bases). The V end lost 5 bases, the J end lost 1 base, and 10 bases lay between the germline ends. Looked up from germline, CDR1 is SGHKS and CDR2 is YYEKEE (reference sequence). The CDR3 loop spans 13 amino acids. Written as DNA, the CDR3 is TGTGCCAGCAGACCGACTACTTCCTACGAGCAGTACTTC. It encodes CASRPTTSYEQYF. Combining the CDR3 with reference TRBV5-5 and TRBJ2-7 gives the whole variable domain DAGVTQSPTHLIKTRGQQVTLRCSPISGHKSVSWYQQVLGQGPQFIFQYYEKEERGRGNFPDRFSARQFPNYSSELNVNALLLGDSALYLCASRPTTSYEQYFGPGTRLTVT.

This clonotype has only a few counts. The CDR3 DNA sequence: TGCGCCAGCAGCTTCAGACAGGGTGAAGCTTTCTTT. Protein: CASSFRQGEAFF. The chain is built from TRBV5-1 and TRBJ1-1, with TRBD1 matching over 7 bases. Germline values: CDR1 SGHRS, CDR2 YFSETQ. J gave up 7 bases and V 2 bases, and 2 bases lay outside the gene matches. This CDR3 contains 12 residues.

This clonotype showed up just once. The J gene is TRBJ1-5, the V gene TRBV30; 7 positions match TRBD1. Germline V CDR1 and CDR2: GTSNPN, SVGIG (reference sequence). V was clipped by 3 bases and J by 3 bases; unmatched bases: 2. The CDR3 spans 13 residues. In DNA, the CDR3 is TGTGCCTGGAGCGACAGGGTCAATCAGCCCCAGCATTTT. It yields the protein CAWSDRVNQPQHF. Combining the CDR3 with reference TRBV30 and TRBJ1-5 gives the whole variable domain SQTIHQWPATLVQPVGSPLSLECTVEGTSNPNLYWYRQAAGRGLQLLFYSVGIGQISSEVPQNLSASRPQDRQFILSSKKLLLSDSGFYLCAWSDRVNQPQHFGDGTRLSIL.

This clonotype was found many times. J is TRBJ2-1 and V is TRBV20-1; 9 bases line up with TRBD2. This CDR3 has 14 amino acids. The V and J ends lost 5 bases and 2 bases, in that order; junction bases with no gene match: 4. Germline V gene data show CDR1 as DFQATT and CDR2 as SNEGSKA (reference sequence). CDR3 nucleotide sequence: TGCAGTGCTTTCCTAGCGGGGCCCTACAATGAGCAGTTCTTC. Its translation is CSAFLAGPYNEQFF.

The J gene is TRBJ1-1, the V gene TRBV5-1, with a possible D match to TRBD1 (5 bases). Trimming removed 0 bases at V and 0 bases at J, with 9 bases between. The CDR3 loop spans 15 amino acids. The germline V gene encodes CDR1 SGHRS and CDR2 YFSETQ. The CDR3 DNA sequence: TGCGCCAGCAGCTTGGGGGACCCTATGAACACTGAAGCTTTCTTT. It codes for CASSLGDPMNTEAFF.

This clonotype has at least ten counts. This chain uses TRBV12-3 or TRBV12-4 with TRBJ2-7; 8 bases agree with TRBD1. Unmatched junction bases numbered 2, after V lost 1 base and J lost 3 bases. This CDR3 is 14 amino acids long. This chain's CDR3 is CASSLVDRGYEQYF. The DNA of the CDR3 is TGTGCCAGCAGTTTAGTTGACAGGGGCTACGAGCAGTACTTC.

The J gene is TRBJ2-5, the V gene TRBV12-3 or TRBV12-4; TRBD1 or TRBD2 may be the D gene (6 bases each). The CDR3 spans 15 residues. Between the trimmed V and J ends, which lost 4 bases and 5 bases, there was a span of 17 bases. CDR3 nucleotides: TGTGCCAGCAGTTCGGGACTCCCAGGGGTGGAGACCCAGTACTTC. Protein sequence: CASSSGLPGVETQYF.

V and J are TRBV19 and TRBJ2-1; weak D call: TRBD1 (5 bases). This CDR3 region has 16 residues. CDR1 is LNHDA, CDR2 SQIVND, per germline (reference sequence). Trimming pared 6 bases from V and 0 bases from J, leaving 15 bases between. The CDR3 bases are TGTGCCAGTAGAGAGTGGGGCACGAGCTCCTACAATGAGCAGTTCTTC. Protein product: CASREWGTSSYNEQFF.

A note on this clonotype: Being one base from a much bigger clone, this may be a read error. This chain joins TRBV12-5 and TRBJ2-7; D call uncertain. The length of the CDR3 is 15 residues. Germline loops: CDR1 LGHNT, CDR2 FRNRAP. Trimming left V 5 bases short and J 2 bases short, with 16 bases between. CDR3 coding DNA: TGTGCTAGTGGTCCCGAAGGGATTGGGACCTACGAGCAGTACTTC. As protein: CASGPEGIGTYEQYF.

For this clonotype: This could be a read error, since a much larger clone is one nucleotide away. The V gene is TRBV7-9, the J gene TRBJ2-1, with 10 bases matching TRBD2. This CDR3 contains 15 residues. The V gene's germline CDR1 is SEHNR and CDR2 FQNEAQ (reference sequence). The CDR3 region is CVSSLGSGRLNEQFF. The CDR3 nucleotides read TGTGTCAGCAGCTTGGGTAGCGGGAGGTTAAATGAGCAGTTCTTC.

This clonotype was picked up many times. This chain connects TRBV9 to TRBJ2-7, with 7 bases identical to TRBD2. The CDR3 is 15 amino acids. V lost 4 bases to trimming and J lost 0 bases; unmatched junction nucleotides: 7. CDR1 and CDR2 (germline): SGDLS, YYNGEE. CDR3 loop: CASSSAAGTSYEQYF. The DNA of the CDR3 is TGTGCCAGCAGCTCCGCAGCGGGGACCTCCTACGAGCAGTACTTC. The full variable domain, its missing parts supplied by reference TRBV9 and TRBJ2-7, is DSGVTQTPKHLITATGQRVTLRCSPRSGDLSVYWYQQSLDQGLQFLIQYYNGEERAKGNILERFSAQQFPDLHSELNLSSLELGDSALYFCASSSAAGTSYEQYFGPGTRLTVT.

CDR3 bases: TGCGCCAGCAGCGACGTAAGGGGCGGGGGAGATACGCAGTATTTT. Amino acids: CASSDVRGGGDTQYF. The rearrangement links TRBV5-1 to TRBJ2-3; 7 bases fit TRBD2. The CDR3 is 15 amino acids. Germline V gives CDR1 SGHRS, CDR2 YFSETQ. The V and J ends lost 4 bases and 5 bases, in that order; junction bases with no gene match: 10.

This clonotype showed up many times. The chain employs TRBV13 and TRBJ2-7, with 9 nucleotides matching TRBD1. The germline CDR1 and CDR2 sequences are PRHDT and FYEKMQ (reference sequence). After removal of 4 bases from V and 3 bases from J, the junction contained 10 bases not matched to a gene. The CDR3 extends over 16 amino acids. The CDR3 DNA follows: TGTGCCAGCAGCTCCACCCCAGGACAGGGGAACTACGAGCAGTACTTC. Protein sequence: CASSSTPGQGNYEQYF.

This clonotype was seen only a few times. J is TRBJ2-5 and V is TRBV27; weak D call: TRBD2 (5 bases). The V end lost 2 bases, the J end lost 5 bases, and 9 bases lay between the germline ends. Germline-derived CDR1 and CDR2 are MNHEY and SMNVEV (reference sequence). The CDR3 contains 13 residues. This CDR3 reads CASSLIALETQYF. Here the CDR3 DNA reads TGTGCCAGCAGTTTAATAGCGTTGGAGACCCAGTACTTC.